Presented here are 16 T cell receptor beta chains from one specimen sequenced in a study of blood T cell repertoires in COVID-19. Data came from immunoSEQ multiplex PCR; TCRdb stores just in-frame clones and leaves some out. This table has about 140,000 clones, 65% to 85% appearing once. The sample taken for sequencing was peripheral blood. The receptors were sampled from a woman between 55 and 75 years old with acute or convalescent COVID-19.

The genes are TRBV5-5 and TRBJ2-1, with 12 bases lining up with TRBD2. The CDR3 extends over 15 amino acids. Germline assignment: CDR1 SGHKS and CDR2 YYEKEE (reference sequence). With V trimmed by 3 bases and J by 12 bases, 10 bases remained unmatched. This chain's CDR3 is CASSSSGRATGGQFF. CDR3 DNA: TGTGCCAGCAGCTCTAGCGGGAGGGCCACAGGAGGGCAGTTCTTC.

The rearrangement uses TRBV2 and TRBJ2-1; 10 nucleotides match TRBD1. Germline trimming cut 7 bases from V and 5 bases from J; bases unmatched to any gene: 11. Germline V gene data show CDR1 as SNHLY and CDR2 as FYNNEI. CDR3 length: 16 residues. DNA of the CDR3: TGTGCCAGCATCCTCCGGGACAGGGGACAGAACAATGAGCAGTTCTTC. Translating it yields CASILRDRGQNNEQFF.

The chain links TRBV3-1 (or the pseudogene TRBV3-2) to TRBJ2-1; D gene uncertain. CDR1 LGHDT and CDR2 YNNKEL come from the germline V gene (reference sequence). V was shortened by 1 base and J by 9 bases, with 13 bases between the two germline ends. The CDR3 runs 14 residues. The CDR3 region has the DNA TGTGCCAGCAGCCAAGTCGTTTCGCACGGTGAGCAGTTCTTC. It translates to CASSQVVSHGEQFF.

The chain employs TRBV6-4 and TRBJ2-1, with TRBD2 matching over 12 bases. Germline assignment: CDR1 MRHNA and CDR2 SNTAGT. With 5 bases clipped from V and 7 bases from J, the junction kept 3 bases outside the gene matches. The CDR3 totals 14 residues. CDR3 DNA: TGTGCCAGCAGTAGACTAGCGGGAGTAAATGAGCAGTTCTTC. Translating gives CASSRLAGVNEQFF.

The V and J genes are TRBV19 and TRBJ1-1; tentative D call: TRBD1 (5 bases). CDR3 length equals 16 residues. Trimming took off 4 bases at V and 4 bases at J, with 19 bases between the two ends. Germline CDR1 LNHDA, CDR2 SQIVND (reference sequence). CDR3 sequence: CASSTRLGGSRTEAFF. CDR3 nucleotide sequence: TGTGCCAGTAGTACCCGCTTGGGGGGTTCCCGCACTGAAGCTTTCTTT.

The CDR3 sequence: CATRQGSYEQYF. As DNA, the CDR3 is TGTGCCACTCGACAGGGGTCCTACGAGCAGTACTTC. V is TRBV10-3 and J is TRBJ2-7; 8 bases line up with TRBD1. Germline CDR1 is ENHRY and CDR2 is SYGVKD. This CDR3 has 12 residues. The trim removed 10 bases at V and 1 base at J, leaving 3 bases unmatched.

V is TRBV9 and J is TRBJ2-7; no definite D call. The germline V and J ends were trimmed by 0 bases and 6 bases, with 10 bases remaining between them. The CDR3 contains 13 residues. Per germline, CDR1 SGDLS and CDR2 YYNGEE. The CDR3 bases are TGTGCCAGCAGCGTAGACCCCTCCGGCGAGCAGTACTTC. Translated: CASSVDPSGEQYF.

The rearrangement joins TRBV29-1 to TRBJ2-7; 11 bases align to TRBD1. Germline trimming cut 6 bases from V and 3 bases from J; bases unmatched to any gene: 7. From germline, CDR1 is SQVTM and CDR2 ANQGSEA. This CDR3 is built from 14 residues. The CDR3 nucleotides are TGCAGCGTGTCGGGACAGGGGGGACTCTACGAGCAGTACTTC. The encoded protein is CSVSGQGGLYEQYF.

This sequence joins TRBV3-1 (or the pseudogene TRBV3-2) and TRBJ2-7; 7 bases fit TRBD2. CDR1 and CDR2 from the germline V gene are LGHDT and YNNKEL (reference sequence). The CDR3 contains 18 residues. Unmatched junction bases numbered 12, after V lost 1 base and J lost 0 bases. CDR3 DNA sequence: TGTGCCAGCAGCCAAGGCGGTGGGTCTAGCGGCCTCTCCTACGAGCAGTACTTC. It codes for CASSQGGGSSGLSYEQYF.

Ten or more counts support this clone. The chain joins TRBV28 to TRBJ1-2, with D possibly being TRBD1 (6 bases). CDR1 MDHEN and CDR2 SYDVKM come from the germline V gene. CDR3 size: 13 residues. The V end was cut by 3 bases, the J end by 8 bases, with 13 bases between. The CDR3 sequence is CASSFTGWRGYTF. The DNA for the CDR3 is TGTGCCAGCAGTTTTACAGGGTGGAGGGGCTACACCTTC.

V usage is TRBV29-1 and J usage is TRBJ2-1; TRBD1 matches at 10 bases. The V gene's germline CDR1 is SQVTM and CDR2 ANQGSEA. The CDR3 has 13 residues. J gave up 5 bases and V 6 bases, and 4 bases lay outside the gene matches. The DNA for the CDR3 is TGCAGCGTAGGACAGGGGGTGGACAATGAGCAGTTCTTC. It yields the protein CSVGQGVDNEQFF.

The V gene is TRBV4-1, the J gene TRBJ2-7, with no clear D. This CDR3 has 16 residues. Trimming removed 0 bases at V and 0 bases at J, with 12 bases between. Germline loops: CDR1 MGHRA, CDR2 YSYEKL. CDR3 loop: CASSQERFSLSYEQYF. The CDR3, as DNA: TGCGCCAGCAGCCAAGAAAGATTTAGCCTCTCCTACGAGCAGTACTTC.

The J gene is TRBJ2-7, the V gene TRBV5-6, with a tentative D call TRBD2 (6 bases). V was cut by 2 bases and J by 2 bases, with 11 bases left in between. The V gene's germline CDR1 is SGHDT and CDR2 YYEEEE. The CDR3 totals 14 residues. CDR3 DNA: TGTGCCAGCAGCTTTCGGCGGGGAACCTACGAGCAGTACTTC. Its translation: CASSFRRGTYEQYF.

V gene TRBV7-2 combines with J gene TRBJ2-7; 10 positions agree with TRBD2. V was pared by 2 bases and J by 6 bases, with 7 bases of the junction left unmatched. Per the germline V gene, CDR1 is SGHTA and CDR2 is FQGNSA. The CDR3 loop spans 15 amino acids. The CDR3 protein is CASSLRLAGEGEQYF. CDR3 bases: TGTGCCAGCAGCTTACGCCTAGCGGGAGAAGGCGAGCAGTACTTC.

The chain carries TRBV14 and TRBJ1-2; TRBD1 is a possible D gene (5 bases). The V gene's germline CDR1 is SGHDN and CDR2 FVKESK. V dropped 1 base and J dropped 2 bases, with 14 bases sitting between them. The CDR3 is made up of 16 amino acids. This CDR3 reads CASSQVGRESNYGYTF. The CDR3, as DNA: TGTGCCAGCAGCCAAGTCGGCAGGGAATCAAACTATGGCTACACCTTC.

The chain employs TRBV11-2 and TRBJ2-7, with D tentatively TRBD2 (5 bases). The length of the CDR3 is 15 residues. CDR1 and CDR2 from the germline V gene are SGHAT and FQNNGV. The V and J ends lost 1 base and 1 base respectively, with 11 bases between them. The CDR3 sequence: CASSLGWEMSYEQYF. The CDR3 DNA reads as TGTGCCAGCAGCTTAGGGTGGGAGATGTCCTACGAGCAGTACTTC.